The 27 T cell receptor beta chains presented below share a single source sample, sequenced in a study of control samples from healthy donors and cancer patients. Here immunoSEQ multiplex PCR was the method, and the copy in TCRdb shows in-frame clones only, minus some. The sample shows some 200,000 clones, roughly 91% of them seen only once. What was sequenced was blood. These receptors were obtained from a woman in her twenties or thirties in good health.

This rearrangement joins TRBV5-1 to TRBJ1-2; 9 bases are a match to TRBD1. Germline V gene lookup returns CDR1 SGHRS and CDR2 YFSETQ. The CDR3 is 15 residues long. The trim removed 3 bases at V and 3 bases at J, leaving 6 bases unmatched. CDR3 in amino acids: CASSSRQGVDYGYTF. In nucleotides, the CDR3 is TGCGCCAGCAGCTCGCGACAGGGGGTAGACTATGGCTACACCTTC.

V is TRBV7-3 and J is TRBJ2-3; 8 positions agree with TRBD1. Trimming at V came to 2 bases and at J to 4 bases, leaving 5 bases not matched to a gene. Germline values: CDR1 SGHTA, CDR2 FQGTGA. The CDR3 runs 15 residues. CDR3 nucleotides: TGTGCCAGCAGCTTATCCTCAGGGGGCTCAGATACGCAGTATTTT. This codes for CASSLSSGGSDTQYF. Full variable domain (outside the CDR3, taken from reference TRBV7-3 and TRBJ2-3): GAGVSQTPSNKVTEKGKYVELRCDPISGHTALYWYRQSLGQGPEFLIYFQGTGAADDSGLPNDRFFAVRPEGSVSTLKIQRTERGDSAVYLCASSLSSGGSDTQYFGPGTRLTVL.

The V gene is TRBV5-6, the J gene TRBJ1-2; unclear D gene. Per the germline V gene, CDR1 is SGHDT and CDR2 is YYEEEE. V lost 4 bases and J 0 bases, leaving 10 bases between the germline ends. This CDR3 has 14 amino acids. The CDR3 here is CASSPGSANYGYTF. CDR3 DNA: TGTGCCAGCAGCCCGGGATCAGCTAACTATGGCTACACCTTC.

This sequence joins TRBV7-9 and TRBJ1-6; 10 nucleotides match TRBD1. CDR3 length equals 15 residues. Unmatched junction bases numbered 4, after V lost 1 base and J lost 10 bases. Per germline, CDR1 SEHNR and CDR2 FQNEAQ (reference sequence). CDR3 nucleotides: TGTGCCAGCAGCTTAGGGGGACAGGGGAACTCACCCCTCCACTTT. Its protein is CASSLGGQGNSPLHF. The full variable domain, in which reference TRBV7-9 and TRBJ1-6 provide the parts outside the CDR3, is DTGVSQNPRHKITKRGQNVTFRCDPISEHNRLYWYRQTLGQGPEFLTYFQNEAQLEKSRLLSDRFSAERPKGSFSTLEIQRTEQGDSAMYLCASSLGGQGNSPLHFGNGTRLTVT.

The chain carries TRBV28 and TRBJ1-2, with TRBD1 as a possible D gene (5 bases). The V gene lost 6 bases and the J gene lost 2 bases, with 19 bases spanning the gap. The CDR3 spans 16 residues. Germline CDR1 and CDR2: MDHEN and SYDVKM. The CDR3 DNA follows: TGTGCCAGCAGATCAGGCGGGGGGGGTCCCAACTATGGCTACACCTTC. Translated: CASRSGGGGPNYGYTF.

The genes are TRBV9 and TRBJ2-1; 12 bases are a match to TRBD2. The germline gives CDR1 SGDLS, CDR2 YYNGEE. There are 15 residues in the CDR3. V shed 3 bases, J shed 4 bases, and the junction held 2 bases outside the gene matches. The CDR3 DNA sequence: TGTGCCAGCAGCGAACTAGCGGGGGGATACAATGAGCAGTTCTTC. Translated, it gives CASSELAGGYNEQFF.

The chain joins TRBV28 to TRBJ1-3; D is undetermined. CDR1 and CDR2 (germline): MDHEN, SYDVKM. The CDR3 has 14 amino acids. Trimming cost V 2 bases and J 0 bases, with 5 bases left between them. The CDR3 loop is CASSLGDSGNTIYF. The CDR3 region has the DNA TGTGCCAGCAGTTTAGGGGACTCTGGAAACACCATATATTTT.

The chain uses TRBV6-1 and TRBJ2-3; 10 bases align to TRBD2. This CDR3 is built from 15 residues. V was clipped by 2 bases and J by 4 bases; unmatched bases: 3. CDR1 is MNHNS and CDR2 is SASEGT in the germline V gene. In DNA form, the CDR3 reads TGTGCCAGCAGTGAACAGCGGGGGGGCCCAGATACGCAGTATTTT. This gives the protein CASSEQRGGPDTQYF.

The gene calls are TRBV7-8 and TRBJ2-7; D perhaps matches TRBD1 (5 bases). Germline CDR1 and CDR2: SGHVS and FQNEAQ. This CDR3 is built from 15 residues. The V end lost 1 base, the J end lost 0 bases, and 10 bases lay between the germline ends. CDR3 amino acids: CASSLEGVSSYEQYF. DNA for the CDR3: TGTGCCAGCAGCTTAGAAGGGGTTAGCTCCTACGAGCAGTACTTC. Together with reference TRBV7-8 and TRBJ2-7, the CDR3 gives the full variable domain: GAGVSQSPRYKVAKRGQDVALRCDPISGHVSLFWYQQALGQGPEFLTYFQNEAQLDKSGLPSDRFFAERPEGSVSTLKIQRTQQEDSAVYLCASSLEGVSSYEQYFGPGTRLTVT.

A single count supports this clone. CDR3 loop: CATSDTTLAGGKDTQYF. The DNA of the CDR3 is TGTGCCACCAGTGACACCACGTTGGCAGGGGGCAAAGATACGCAGTATTTT. This chain connects TRBV24-1 to TRBJ2-3; TRBD1 aligns across 8 bases. The junction had 13 bases not matched to a gene; V was cut back by 4 bases and J by 5 bases. CDR3 length: 17 residues. Germline CDR1 KGHDR, CDR2 SFDVKD.

The chain combines TRBV5-1 with TRBJ1-1; D is perhaps TRBD1 (6 bases). Trimming took 1 base from V and 6 from J, leaving 13 bases between them. This CDR3 comprises 14 residues. Germline V gives CDR1 SGHRS, CDR2 YFSETQ. Here the CDR3 DNA reads TGCGCCAGCAGCTTGACAGGGTCGGTGGCTGAAGCTTTCTTT. Protein sequence: CASSLTGSVAEAFF.

There are a few counts of this clone. The chain is built from TRBV6-5 and TRBJ2-5; 7 nucleotides agree with TRBD1. CDR1 and CDR2 from the germline V gene are MNHEY and SVGAGI. V trimming: 0 bases; J trimming: 1 base; junction bases outside the gene matches: 2. This CDR3 has 15 amino acids. CDR3 protein: CASSYSGQIQETQYF. The CDR3 nucleotides read TGTGCCAGCAGTTACTCGGGACAGATCCAAGAGACCCAGTACTTC.

This clone was seen a single time. The genes are TRBV13 and TRBJ2-6; no definite D call. Germline V gene sequence: CDR1 PRHDT, CDR2 FYEKMQ (reference sequence). CDR3 length: 14 residues. Deletions cut 0 bases from V and 2 bases from J, with 2 bases between. The CDR3 DNA sequence: TGTGCCAGCAGCTTAGGGGCTGGGGCCAACGTCCTGACTTTC. It codes for CASSLGAGANVLTF.

V gene TRBV7-9 combines with J gene TRBJ2-3, with a tentative D call TRBD2 (7 bases). CDR1 and CDR2 from the germline V gene are SEHNR and FQNEAQ (reference sequence). Between the trimmed V and J ends, which lost 3 bases and 2 bases, there was a span of 12 bases. The CDR3 is made up of 15 amino acids. This CDR3 is CASSFQGTNTDTQYF. CDR3 sequence (DNA): TGTGCCAGCAGCTTTCAGGGGACTAACACAGATACGCAGTATTTT.

J is TRBJ1-4 and V is TRBV18, with D maybe TRBD1 (5 bases). Trimming stripped 6 bases from V and 5 bases from J, with 13 bases between. From germline, CDR1 is KGHSH and CDR2 LQKENI. This CDR3 is built from 14 residues. This CDR3 reads CASSTGTVNEKLFF. CDR3 nucleotides: TGTGCCAGCTCGACCGGGACGGTGAATGAAAAACTGTTTTTT.

The V call is TRBV10-1, the J call TRBJ1-2; D gene unclear. The CDR3 is 13 amino acids. CDR1 and CDR2 from the germline V gene are WNHNN and SYGVQD (reference sequence). Trimming stripped 4 bases from V and 4 bases from J, with 10 bases between. The CDR3 DNA follows: TGCGCCAGCAGTGCCAGCGGATCCTATGGCTACACCTTC. It encodes CASSASGSYGYTF.

CDR3 coding DNA: TGTGCCAGCAGCCAAGATCTCCCGGGAGGTACCGGGGAGCTGTTTTTT. Its translation is CASSQDLPGGTGELFF. This rearrangement joins TRBV3-1 (or the pseudogene TRBV3-2) to TRBJ2-2; 7 bases agree with TRBD2. Germline V gives CDR1 LGHDT, CDR2 YNNKEL (reference sequence). The CDR3 has 16 residues. J lost 5 bases, V lost 0 bases, and 6 bases had no gene match.

The genes are TRBV14 and TRBJ2-7; 11 positions match TRBD1. V shed 0 bases, J shed 9 bases, and the junction held 7 bases outside the gene matches. The CDR3 is 15 amino acids. Germline V lookup: CDR1 SGHDN, CDR2 FVKESK. The CDR3 sequence: CASSQDPGTGGVQYF. CDR3 nucleotide sequence: TGTGCCAGCAGCCAAGATCCCGGGACAGGGGGTGTGCAGTACTTC.

This chain connects TRBV10-3 to TRBJ2-3, with 12 bases lining up with TRBD2. Germline CDR1 and CDR2: ENHRY and SYGVKD. This CDR3 spans 15 amino acids. Unmatched junction bases numbered 1, after V lost 4 bases and J lost 2 bases. CDR3 sequence: CAISGTSGNTDTQYF. The CDR3 DNA reads TGTGCCATCAGTGGGACTAGCGGGAACACAGATACGCAGTATTTT.

This clone was recorded only once. The chain employs TRBV28 and TRBJ2-1; 12 nucleotides line up with TRBD2. Germline assignment: CDR1 MDHEN and CDR2 SYDVKM. The CDR3 extends over 16 amino acids. The trim removed 0 bases at V and 6 bases at J, leaving 3 bases unmatched. The CDR3 nucleotides are TGTGCCAGCAGTTTATGGGCTAGCGGGAGGGCCAATGAGCAGTTCTTC. It specifies CASSLWASGRANEQFF.

The chain combines TRBV6-2 or TRBV6-3 with TRBJ2-7, with TRBD2 matching over 11 bases. The length of the CDR3 is 12 residues. The V gene end was trimmed by 6 bases and the J gene end by 7 bases; junction bases not matched to a gene: 2. Germline-derived CDR1 and CDR2 are MNHEY and SVGEGT. Here the CDR3 DNA reads TGTGCCAGCAGCCGACTAGCGGGGGAGCAGTACTTC. This translates into CASSRLAGEQYF.

The V and J genes are TRBV6-2 or TRBV6-3 and TRBJ2-1; 14 bases map to TRBD2. There are 18 residues in the CDR3. Losses at the gene ends were 0 bases for V and 1 base for J; bases not matched to a gene: 2. Per germline, CDR1 MNHEY and CDR2 SVGEGT. The CDR3 here is CASSYSGTSGSSYNEQFF. DNA of the CDR3: TGTGCCAGCAGTTACTCGGGGACTAGCGGGAGTTCCTACAATGAGCAGTTCTTC.

The genes are TRBV7-9 and TRBJ2-3; 10 bases are shared with TRBD2. After removal of 2 bases from V and 2 bases from J, the junction contained 1 base not matched to a gene. The CDR3 is 15 amino acids. Germline values: CDR1 SEHNR, CDR2 FQNEAQ (reference sequence). This CDR3 reads CASSLLAGDTDTQYF. The CDR3 bases are TGTGCCAGCAGCTTACTAGCGGGGGACACAGATACGCAGTATTTT.

The chain is built from TRBV5-1 and TRBJ1-6; D is ambiguous. V lost 1 base and J lost 5, with 10 bases in between. The length of the CDR3 is 15 residues. In germline, CDR1 is SGHRS, CDR2 YFSETQ. The CDR3 reads CASSLTQANNSPLHF. CDR3 DNA sequence: TGCGCCAGCAGCTTGACGCAGGCGAATAATTCACCCCTCCACTTT. Combining the CDR3 with reference TRBV5-1 and TRBJ1-6 gives the whole variable domain KAGVTQTPRYLIKTRGQQVTLSCSPISGHRSVSWYQQTPGQGLQFLFEYFSETQRNKGNFPGRFSGRQFSNSRSEMNVSTLELGDSALYLCASSLTQANNSPLHFGNGTRLTVT.

The rearrangement links TRBV27 to TRBJ1-2; 9 nucleotides match TRBD1. The V gene's germline CDR1 is MNHEY and CDR2 SMNVEV (reference sequence). The CDR3 has 15 residues. After removal of 3 bases from V and 4 bases from J, the junction contained 6 bases not matched to a gene. The CDR3 DNA is TGTGCCAGCAGTTTCGGTCGGACAGGGGTCTATGGCTACACCTTC. Residues: CASSFGRTGVYGYTF.

The V call is TRBV6-1, the J call TRBJ1-6; D is uncertain. The length of the CDR3 is 14 residues. The germline gives CDR1 MNHNS, CDR2 SASEGT. The V and J ends lost 1 base and 9 bases respectively, with 10 bases between them. The CDR3 DNA follows: TGTGCCAGCAGTGAAGTGGGATGGGGTTCACCCCTCCACTTT. Protein: CASSEVGWGSPLHF.

V gene TRBV6-1 combines with J gene TRBJ2-5; a possible D gene is TRBD2 (6 bases). Germline V gene lookup returns CDR1 MNHNS and CDR2 SASEGT. The V end lost 9 bases, the J end lost 1 base, and 12 bases lay between the germline ends. The CDR3 runs 13 residues. CDR3 sequence (DNA): TGTGCCAGTCTTCGGACTACCCAAGAGACCCAGTACTTC. This codes for CASLRTTQETQYF.